This is a list of T cell receptor beta chains from one sample in a study of T cell repertoires in cytomegalovirus infection. TCRdb fed the reads into MiXCR, producing one record per CDR3 protein. The repertoire holds about 330,000 distinct CDR3 sequences, with 9.5% as singletons. The specimen sequenced was PBMCs. The receptors here all came from a human donor in good health (CMV status not recorded). Some clones in this sample may be carry-over from other donors' samples. Both conserved end residues are part of each CDR3. Each record gives: D gene, J gene, clone size, V gene, CDR3 protein, CDR3 DNA. A D gene is named only where the DNA matches it firmly. Rows may omit the clone size; those that give it use once, few, many or a size class.

D: -; J: TRBJ2-4; size: many; V: TRBV7-2; CDR3: CASSADYPNIQYF; DNA: TGTGCCAGCAGCGCGGACTATCCGAACATTCAGTACTTC
D: -; J: TRBJ2-7; size: many; V: TRBV7-2; CDR3: CASSPGQLYEQYF; DNA: TGTGCCAGCAGCCCGGGACAACTATACGAGCAGTACTTC
D: -; J: TRBJ2-2; size: few; V: TRBV12-3/TRBV12-4; CDR3: CASTTAANTGELFF; DNA: TGTGCCAGCACCACAGCCGCGAACACCGGGGAGCTGTTTTTT
D: -; J: TRBJ1-2; size: few; V: TRBV28; CDR3: CASSYGQYGYTF; DNA: TGTGCCAGCAGCTATGGACAGTATGGCTACACCTTC
D: -; J: TRBJ2-7; size: -; V: TRBV11-2; CDR3: CASSRGDSYYEQYF; DNA: TGTGCCAGCAGCCGGGGTGACAGCTACTACGAGCAGTACTTC
D: TRBD2; J: TRBJ2-1; size: many; V: TRBV6-5; CDR3: CASSYSTSGDYNEQFF; DNA: TGTGCCAGCAGTTACTCGACTAGCGGGGATTACAATGAGCAGTTCTTC
D: -; J: TRBJ2-7; size: few; V: TRBV6-5; CDR3: CASSYWAAGGYEQYF; DNA: TGTGCCAGCAGTTACTGGGCGGCAGGGGGGTACGAGCAGTACTTC
D: TRBD2; J: TRBJ2-7; size: many; V: TRBV6-2/TRBV6-3; CDR3: CASSPSGGPSYEQYF; DNA: TGTGCCAGCAGTCCGTCGGGGGGGCCAAGCTACGAGCAGTACTTC
D: -; J: TRBJ2-1; size: -; V: TRBV10-3; CDR3: CAISESGPHNEQFF; DNA: TGTGCCATCAGTGAGTCGGGACCCCATAATGAGCAGTTCTTC
D: -; J: TRBJ2-7; size: -; V: TRBV6-6; CDR3: CASGRRPRSSYEQYF; DNA: TGTGCCAGCGGTCGACGACCGAGGAGCTCCTACGAGCAGTACTTC
D: TRBD2; J: TRBJ2-5; size: many; V: TRBV27; CDR3: CASSLSYASGGEETQYF; DNA: TGTGCCAGCAGTTTATCGTACGCTAGCGGGGGTGAAGAGACCCAGTACTTC